This T cell receptor (beta chain) came from a study of naive and memory T cell subsets. Ligated cDNA underwent four rounds of PCR with nested alpha and beta constant region primers and SP2. For blood and skin samples, reverse transcription used TCR alpha and beta constant primers. TCRdb re-derived calls from the 5' RACE reads in MiXCR, one entry per CDR3 protein. The sample includes more than 60,000 distinct CDR3 sequences, approximately 8% of them seen just once. TCR cDNA received a 3' ligated oligonucleotide that carried a UMI. This clonotype has at least ten counts. This sequence was found in a female donor in good health.

The CDR3, as DNA: TGCAGCGTTGTGTGGGCAGGGAATTACATGAACACTGAAGCTTTCTTT. Translated: CSVVWAGNYMNTEAFF. The chain uses TRBV29-1 and TRBJ1-1, with D perhaps matching TRBD1 (5 bases). Germline V lookup: CDR1 SQVTM, CDR2 ANQGSEA. CDR3 size: 16 residues. V was cut by 4 bases and J by 0 bases, with 18 bases left in between.